This T cell receptor beta chain originates from a study of cytomegalovirus exposure and HLA in healthy donors. Study context: Out of several hundred genotyped donors, 81% belonged to the Caucasian-associated ancestry cluster. Notes on the study in general: As was reported, the classifier diagnosed cytomegalovirus status with high specificity and sensitivity. There were several of the most significant clusters that appeared linked to common viral pathogens in a later analysis.

This CDR3 comprises 17 residues. V lost 0 bases to trimming and J lost 2 bases, with 14 bases between them. Germline V gives CDR1 MNHEY, CDR2 SMNVEV (reference sequence). Comment on this clone: Its antigen is not identified.

In the PCR, 60 Vbeta and 13 Jbeta primers were used. TCRdb's table, derived via immunoSEQ multiplex PCR, lists solely in-frame clones and lacks some. The sample consists of almost 200,000 clones, more than 75% of them appearing once. This clonotype originated in a male donor in good health and CMV-seropositive. Material: PBMCs. The chain couples TRBV27 to TRBJ2-1, with D possibly being TRBD2 (6 bases). The CDR3 bases are TGTGCCAGCAGTTTATCGATGGGAGCGGGCCCCTACAATGAGCAGTTCTTC. Its protein product is CASSLSMGAGPYNEQFF.